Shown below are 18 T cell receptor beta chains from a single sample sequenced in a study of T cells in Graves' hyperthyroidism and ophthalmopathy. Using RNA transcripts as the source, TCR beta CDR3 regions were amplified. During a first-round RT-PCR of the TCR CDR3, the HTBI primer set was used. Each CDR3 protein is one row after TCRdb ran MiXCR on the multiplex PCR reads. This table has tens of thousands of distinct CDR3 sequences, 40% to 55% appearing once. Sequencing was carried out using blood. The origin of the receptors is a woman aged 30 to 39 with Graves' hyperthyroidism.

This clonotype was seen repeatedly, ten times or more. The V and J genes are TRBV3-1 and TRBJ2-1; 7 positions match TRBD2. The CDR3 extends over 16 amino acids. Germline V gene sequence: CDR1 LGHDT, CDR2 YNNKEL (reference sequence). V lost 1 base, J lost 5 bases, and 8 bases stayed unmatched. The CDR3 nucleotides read TGTGCCAGCAGCCAAGGTTCTAGCGGTTACAACAATGAGCAGTTCTTC. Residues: CASSQGSSGYNNEQFF.

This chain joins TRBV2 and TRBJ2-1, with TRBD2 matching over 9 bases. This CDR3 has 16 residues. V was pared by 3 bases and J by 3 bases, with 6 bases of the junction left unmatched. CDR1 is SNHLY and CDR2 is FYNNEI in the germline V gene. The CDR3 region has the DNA TGTGCCAGCAGTGAGGTCCGACTAGCGGTCTACAATGAGCAGTTCTTC. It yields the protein CASSEVRLAVYNEQFF.

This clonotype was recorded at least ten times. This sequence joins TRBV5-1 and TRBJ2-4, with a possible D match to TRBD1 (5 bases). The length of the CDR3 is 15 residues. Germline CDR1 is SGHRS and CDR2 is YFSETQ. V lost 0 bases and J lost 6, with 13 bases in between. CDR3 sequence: CASSLGQPPANIQYF. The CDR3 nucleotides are TGCGCCAGCAGCTTGGGACAGCCACCCGCAAACATTCAGTACTTC.

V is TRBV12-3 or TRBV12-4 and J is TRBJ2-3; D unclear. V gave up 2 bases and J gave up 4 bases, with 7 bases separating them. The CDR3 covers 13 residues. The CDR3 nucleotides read TGTGCCAGCAGTTTAAGGCGTCCAGATACGCAGTATTTT. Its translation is CASSLRRPDTQYF.

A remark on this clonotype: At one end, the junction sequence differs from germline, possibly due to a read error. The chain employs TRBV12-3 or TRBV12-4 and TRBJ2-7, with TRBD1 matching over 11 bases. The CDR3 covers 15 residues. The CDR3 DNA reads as TGCGCCAGCAGACCCCGGACAGGGGGCCTCTACGAGCTGTACTTC. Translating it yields CASRPRTGGLYELYF.

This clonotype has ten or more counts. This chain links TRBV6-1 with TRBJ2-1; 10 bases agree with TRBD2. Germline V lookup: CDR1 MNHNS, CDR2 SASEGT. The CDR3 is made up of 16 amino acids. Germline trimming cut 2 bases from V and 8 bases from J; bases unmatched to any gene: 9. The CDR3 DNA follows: TGTGCCAGCAGTGAAAGTGGTAGCGGGAGGAGGGATGAGCAGTTCTTC. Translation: CASSESGSGRRDEQFF.

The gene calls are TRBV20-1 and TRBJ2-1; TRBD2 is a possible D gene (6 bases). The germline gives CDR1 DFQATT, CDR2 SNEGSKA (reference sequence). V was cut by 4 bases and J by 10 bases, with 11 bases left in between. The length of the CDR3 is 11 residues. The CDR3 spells CSATGEKEQFF. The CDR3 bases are TGCAGTGCTACGGGGGAGAAGGAGCAGTTCTTC.

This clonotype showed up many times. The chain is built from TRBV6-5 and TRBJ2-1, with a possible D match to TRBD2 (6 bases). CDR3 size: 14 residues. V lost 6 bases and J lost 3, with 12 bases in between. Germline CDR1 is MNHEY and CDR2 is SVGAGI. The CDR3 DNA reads TGTGCCAGCAGCCGGGACTCGTACTACAATGAGCAGTTCTTC. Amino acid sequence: CASSRDSYYNEQFF.

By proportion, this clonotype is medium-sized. The CDR3 region has the DNA TGTGCCAGCAGTGGGGCAATCCCCTACGAGCAGTACTTC. Residues: CASSGAIPYEQYF. The chain has TRBV2 and TRBJ2-7, with D uncertain. With 4 bases removed from V and 2 bases from J, the gap between germline ends came to 9 bases. CDR1 and CDR2 from the germline V gene are SNHLY and FYNNEI. This CDR3 is built from 13 residues. The full variable domain, its missing parts supplied by reference TRBV2 and TRBJ2-7, is EPEVTQTPSHQVTQMGQEVILRCVPISNHLYFYWYRQILGQKVEFLVSFYNNEISEKSEIFDDQFSVERPDGSNFTLKIRSTKLEDSAMYFCASSGAIPYEQYFGPGTRLTVT.

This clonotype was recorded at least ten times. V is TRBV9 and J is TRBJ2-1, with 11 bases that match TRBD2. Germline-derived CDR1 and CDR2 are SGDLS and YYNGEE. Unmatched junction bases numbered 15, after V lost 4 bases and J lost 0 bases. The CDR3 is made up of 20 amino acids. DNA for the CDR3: TGTGCCAGCAGCCCTCGGGGAGCTAGCGGGAGGTCCAACTCCTACAATGAGCAGTTCTTC. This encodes CASSPRGASGRSNSYNEQFF.

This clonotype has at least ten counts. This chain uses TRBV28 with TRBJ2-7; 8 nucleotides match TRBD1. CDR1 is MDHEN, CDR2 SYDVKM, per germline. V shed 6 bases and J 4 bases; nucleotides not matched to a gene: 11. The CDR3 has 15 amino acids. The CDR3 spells CASRETGATLYEQYF. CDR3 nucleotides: TGTGCCAGCAGGGAGACAGGGGCCACTTTATACGAGCAGTACTTC.

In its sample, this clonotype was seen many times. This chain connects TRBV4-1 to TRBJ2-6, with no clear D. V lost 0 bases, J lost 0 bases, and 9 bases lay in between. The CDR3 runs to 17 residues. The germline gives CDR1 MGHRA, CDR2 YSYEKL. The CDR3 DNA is TGCGCCAGCAGCCAAGACCAGCTCTACTCTGGGGCCAACGTCCTGACTTTC. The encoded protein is CASSQDQLYSGANVLTF.

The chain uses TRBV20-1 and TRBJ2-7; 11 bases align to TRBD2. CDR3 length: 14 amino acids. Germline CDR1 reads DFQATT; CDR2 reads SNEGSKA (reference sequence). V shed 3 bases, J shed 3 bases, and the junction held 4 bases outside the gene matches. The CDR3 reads CSARAGLADYEQYF. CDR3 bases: TGCAGTGCTAGGGCGGGACTAGCGGACTACGAGCAGTACTTC.

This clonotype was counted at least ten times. The CDR3 nucleotides are TGTGCCAGCAGCCAACAGGGAACTGGAAACACCATATATTTT. It is translated as CASSQQGTGNTIYF. This chain uses TRBV3-1 with TRBJ1-3; D may be TRBD1 (5 bases). CDR1 and CDR2 from the germline V gene are LGHDT and YNNKEL (reference sequence). V lost 2 bases and J 2 bases, leaving 7 bases between the germline ends. The CDR3 contains 14 residues.

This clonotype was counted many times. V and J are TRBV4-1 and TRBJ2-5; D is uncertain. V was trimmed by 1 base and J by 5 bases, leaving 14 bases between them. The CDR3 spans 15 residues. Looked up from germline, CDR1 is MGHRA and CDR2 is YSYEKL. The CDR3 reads CASSQAHNSWETQYF. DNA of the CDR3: TGCGCCAGCAGCCAAGCGCATAATAGCTGGGAGACCCAGTACTTC.

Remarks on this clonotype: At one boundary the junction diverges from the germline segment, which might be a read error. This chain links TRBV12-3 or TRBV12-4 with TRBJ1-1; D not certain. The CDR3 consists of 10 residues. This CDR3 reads CTTRTTEALF. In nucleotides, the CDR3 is TGTACCACCAGGACCACTGAAGCTCTCTTT.

CDR3 nucleotide sequence: TGCAGTGCTAGAGAGGGCAGGGGGATAACTAATGAGCAGTTCTTC. This sequence encodes CSAREGRGITNEQFF. The gene calls are TRBV20-1 and TRBJ2-1; TRBD1 matches at 7 bases. The germline CDR1 and CDR2 sequences are DFQATT and SNEGSKA (reference sequence). The V segment lost 0 bases and the J segment 7 bases; nucleotides outside the gene matches: 9. This CDR3 has 15 residues.

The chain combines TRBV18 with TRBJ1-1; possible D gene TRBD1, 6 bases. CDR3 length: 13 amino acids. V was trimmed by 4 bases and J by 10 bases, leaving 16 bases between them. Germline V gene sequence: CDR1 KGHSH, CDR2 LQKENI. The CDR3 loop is CASSQIIGRGAFF. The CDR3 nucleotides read TGTGCCAGCTCACAAATAATAGGCAGGGGAGCTTTCTTT.